This T cell receptor beta chain appears in the sequencing data of a study of blood T cell repertoires in COVID-19. The data were produced by immunoSEQ multiplex PCR, yet TCRdb's version contains in-frame clones alone and is incomplete. The sample has around 290,000 clones; around 88% are singletons. V lost 6 bases, J lost 7 bases, and 21 bases lay in between. This CDR3 spans 14 amino acids. Germline V CDR1 and CDR2: SQVTM, ANQGSEA. The sample taken for sequencing was peripheral blood. This TCR was recovered from a woman in her 70s with COVID-19, enrolled during active disease. The chain couples TRBV29-1 to TRBJ1-1, with D possibly being TRBD1 (5 bases). The CDR3 bases are TGCAGCGTCCCTAGATCGGTTGACACAGGTGAAGCTTTCTTT. Translating gives CSVPRSVDTGEAFF.